The source of this T cell receptor (beta chain) is a study of type 1 regulatory T cells. The overall study: This in vitro CD4 product, T-allo10, is enriched for Tr1 cells and alloantigen-specific.

Using its own MiXCR run on the reads, TCRdb lists one record per CDR3 protein. The sample contains 60,000 to 70,000 distinct CDR3 sequences, almost 50% of which appear only once. CDR1 is SGHRS, CDR2 YFSETQ, per germline. The CDR3 length is 14 residues. V lost 4 bases, J lost 1 base, and 10 bases lay in between. In regard to this clonotype: The target antigen is unknown.

Input material: cultured non-Tr1 T cells, either the whole culture or a sorted T cell fraction (not recorded which). The sequence was obtained from a human donor in good health. This chain connects TRBV5-1 to TRBJ2-3; no clear D. The CDR3 here is CASSPPGRTDTQYF. The DNA for the CDR3 is TGCGCCAGCAGCCCCCCGGGCCGCACAGATACGCAGTATTTT. Variable domain in full (rest from reference TRBV5-1 and TRBJ2-3): KAGVTQTPRYLIKTRGQQVTLSCSPISGHRSVSWYQQTPGQGLQFLFEYFSETQRNKGNFPGRFSGRQFSNSRSEMNVSTLELGDSALYLCASSPPGRTDTQYFGPGTRLTVL.